This T cell receptor beta chain derives from a study of CD8 T cells in Susac syndrome. CDR1 and CDR2 (germline): MNHEY, SVGEGT. Deletions cut 0 bases from V and 6 bases from J, with 10 bases between. The CDR3 contains 14 residues. The RNA input was about 0.45 to 1 ug, and it was reverse transcribed with random hexamers. A single record per CDR3 protein comes from TCRdb applying MiXCR to the immunoSEQ multiplex PCR reads. The sample has 130,000 or so distinct CDR3 sequences; around 95% are singletons. The sequenced target, TCR beta, came from blood CD8+ and CD4+ T cells. Negative isolation was used for CD8+ and CD4+ T cells and FACS enrichment for TEMRA cells. In this sample, this clonotype turned up once.

Sequenced: CD4+ T cells from PBMCs. The receptor was isolated from a human donor with multiple sclerosis. The rearrangement uses TRBV6-2 or TRBV6-3 and TRBJ2-3; no definite D call. The CDR3 is CASSYSTIGDTQYF. As DNA, the CDR3 is TGTGCCAGCAGTTACTCGACGATCGGGGATACGCAGTATTTT.